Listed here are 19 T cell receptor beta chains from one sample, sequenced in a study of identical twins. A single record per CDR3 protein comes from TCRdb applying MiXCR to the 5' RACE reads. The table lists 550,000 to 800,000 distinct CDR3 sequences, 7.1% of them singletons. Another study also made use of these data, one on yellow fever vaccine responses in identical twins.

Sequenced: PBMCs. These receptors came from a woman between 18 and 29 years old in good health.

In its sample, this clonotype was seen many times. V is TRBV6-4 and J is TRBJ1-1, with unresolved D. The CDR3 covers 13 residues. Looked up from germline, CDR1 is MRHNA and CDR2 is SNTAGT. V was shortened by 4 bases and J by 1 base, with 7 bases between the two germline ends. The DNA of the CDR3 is TGTGCCAGCAGTGCGACGGCGAACACTGAAGCTTTCTTT. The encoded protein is CASSATANTEAFF.

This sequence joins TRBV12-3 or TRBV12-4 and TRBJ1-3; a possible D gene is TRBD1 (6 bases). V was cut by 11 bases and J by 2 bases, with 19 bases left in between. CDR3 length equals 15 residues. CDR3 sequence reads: CAAREGGMAGNTIYF. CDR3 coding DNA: TGTGCCGCCCGAGAGGGGGGCATGGCTGGAAACACCATATATTTT.

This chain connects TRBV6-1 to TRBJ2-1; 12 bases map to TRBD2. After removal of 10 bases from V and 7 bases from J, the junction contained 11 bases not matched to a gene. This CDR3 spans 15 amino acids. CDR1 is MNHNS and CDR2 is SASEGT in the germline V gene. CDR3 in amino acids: CATGTLAGGRNEQFF. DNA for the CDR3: TGTGCCACCGGAACACTAGCGGGAGGAAGGAATGAGCAGTTCTTC.

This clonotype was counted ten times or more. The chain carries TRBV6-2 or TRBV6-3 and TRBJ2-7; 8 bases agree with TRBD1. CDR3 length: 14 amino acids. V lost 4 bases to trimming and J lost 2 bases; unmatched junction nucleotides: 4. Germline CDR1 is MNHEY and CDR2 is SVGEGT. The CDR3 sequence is CASSWTGTAYEQYV. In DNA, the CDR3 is TGTGCCAGCAGTTGGACAGGGACGGCCTACGAGCAGTACGTC.

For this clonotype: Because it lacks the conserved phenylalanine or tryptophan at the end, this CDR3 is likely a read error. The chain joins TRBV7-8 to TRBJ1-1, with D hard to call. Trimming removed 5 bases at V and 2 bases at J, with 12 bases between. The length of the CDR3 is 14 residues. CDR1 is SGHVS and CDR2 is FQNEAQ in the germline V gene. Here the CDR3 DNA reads TGTGCCAGCAGCCAAGATGGGGTAAACACTGAAGCTTTCCTT. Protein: CASSQDGVNTEAFL.

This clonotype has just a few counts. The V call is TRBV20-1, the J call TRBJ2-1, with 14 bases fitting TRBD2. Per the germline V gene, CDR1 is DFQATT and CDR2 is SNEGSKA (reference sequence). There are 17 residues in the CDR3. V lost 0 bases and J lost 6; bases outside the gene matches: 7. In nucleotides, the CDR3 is TGCAGTGCTAGAGATTCGACTAGCGGGAGGGCCCCCAATGAGCAGTTCTTC. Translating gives CSARDSTSGRAPNEQFF.

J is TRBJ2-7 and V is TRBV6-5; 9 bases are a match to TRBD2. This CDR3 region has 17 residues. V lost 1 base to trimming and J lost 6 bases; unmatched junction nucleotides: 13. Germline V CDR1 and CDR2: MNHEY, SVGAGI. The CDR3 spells CASSYLGASGIKSEQYF. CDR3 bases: TGTGCCAGCAGTTACTTGGGAGCTAGCGGGATTAAAAGCGAGCAGTACTTC.

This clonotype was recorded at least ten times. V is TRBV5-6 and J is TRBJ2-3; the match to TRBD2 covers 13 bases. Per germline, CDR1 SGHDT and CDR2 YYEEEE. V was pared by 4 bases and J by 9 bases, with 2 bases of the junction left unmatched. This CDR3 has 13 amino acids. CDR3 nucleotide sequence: TGTGCCAGCAGCGGACTAGCGGGGGACACGCAGTATTTT. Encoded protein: CASSGLAGDTQYF.

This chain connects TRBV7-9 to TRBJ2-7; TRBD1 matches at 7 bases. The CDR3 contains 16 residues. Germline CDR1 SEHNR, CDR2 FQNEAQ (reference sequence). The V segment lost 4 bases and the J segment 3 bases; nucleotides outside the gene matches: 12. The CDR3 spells CASSSSSGTASYEQYF. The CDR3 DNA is TGTGCCAGCAGCTCATCGTCCGGGACAGCAAGCTACGAGCAGTACTTC.

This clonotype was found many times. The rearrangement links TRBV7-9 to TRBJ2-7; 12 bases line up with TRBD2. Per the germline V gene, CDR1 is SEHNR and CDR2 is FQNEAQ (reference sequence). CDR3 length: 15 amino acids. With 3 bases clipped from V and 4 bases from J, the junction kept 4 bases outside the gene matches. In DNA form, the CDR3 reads TGTGCCAGCAGCTTCCTAGCGGGAGGGCCATACGAGCAGTACTTC. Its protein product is CASSFLAGGPYEQYF.

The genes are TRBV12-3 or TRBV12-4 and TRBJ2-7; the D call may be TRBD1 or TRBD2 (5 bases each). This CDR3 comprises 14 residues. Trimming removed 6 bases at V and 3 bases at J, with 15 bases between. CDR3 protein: CASSPGRMNYEQYF. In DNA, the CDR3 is TGTGCCAGCAGCCCGGGACGGATGAACTACGAGCAGTACTTC.

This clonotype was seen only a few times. In DNA, the CDR3 is TGTGCCAGCAGCGTGGCCGGCAGGCCTACTGAAGCTTTCTTT. Protein product: CASSVAGRPTEAFF. This rearrangement joins TRBV9 to TRBJ1-1; D not resolved. Trimming took 2 bases from V and 5 from J, leaving 13 bases between them. Germline lookup yields CDR1 SGDLS and CDR2 YYNGEE. The CDR3 totals 14 residues.

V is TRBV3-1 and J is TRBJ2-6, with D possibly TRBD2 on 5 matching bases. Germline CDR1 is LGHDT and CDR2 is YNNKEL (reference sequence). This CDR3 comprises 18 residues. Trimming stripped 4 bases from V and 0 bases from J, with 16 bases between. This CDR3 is CASSRPVRVPSGANVLTF. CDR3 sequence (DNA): TGTGCCAGCAGCCGACCGGTGAGGGTCCCCTCTGGGGCCAACGTCCTGACTTTC.

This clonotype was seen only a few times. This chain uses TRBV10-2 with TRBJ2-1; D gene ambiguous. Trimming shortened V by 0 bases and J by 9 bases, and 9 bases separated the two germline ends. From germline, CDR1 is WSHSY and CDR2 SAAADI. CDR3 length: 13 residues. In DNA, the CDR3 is TGCGCCAGCAGTGAGTCCCCTATCGGTGAGCAGTTCTTC. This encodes CASSESPIGEQFF.

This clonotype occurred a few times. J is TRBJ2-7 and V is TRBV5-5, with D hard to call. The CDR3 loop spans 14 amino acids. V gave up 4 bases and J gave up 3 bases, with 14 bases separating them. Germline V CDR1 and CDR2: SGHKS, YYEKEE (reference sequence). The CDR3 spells CASSPRILCYEQYF. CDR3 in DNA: TGTGCCAGCAGCCCCAGGATACTCTGCTACGAGCAGTACTTC. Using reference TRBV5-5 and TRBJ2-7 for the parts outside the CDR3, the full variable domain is DAGVTQSPTHLIKTRGQQVTLRCSPISGHKSVSWYQQVLGQGPQFIFQYYEKEERGRGNFPDRFSARQFPNYSSELNVNALLLGDSALYLCASSPRILCYEQYFGPGTRLTVT.

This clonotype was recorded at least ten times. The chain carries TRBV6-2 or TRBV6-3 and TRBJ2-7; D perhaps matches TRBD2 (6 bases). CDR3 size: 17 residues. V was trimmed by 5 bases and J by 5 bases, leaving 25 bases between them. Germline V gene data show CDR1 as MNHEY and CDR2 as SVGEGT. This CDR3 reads CASSPPGLAEWRNEQYF. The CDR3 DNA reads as TGTGCCAGCAGTCCGCCTGGCTTAGCGGAGTGGAGGAACGAGCAGTACTTC.

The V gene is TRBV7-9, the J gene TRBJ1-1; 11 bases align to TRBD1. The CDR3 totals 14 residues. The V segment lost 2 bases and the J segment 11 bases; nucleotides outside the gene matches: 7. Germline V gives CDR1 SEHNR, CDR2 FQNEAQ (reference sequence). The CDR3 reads CASSLTGTGGGAFF. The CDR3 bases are TGTGCCAGCAGCTTAACCGGGACAGGGGGAGGGGCTTTCTTT. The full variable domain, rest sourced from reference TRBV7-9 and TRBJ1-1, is DTGVSQNPRHKITKRGQNVTFRCDPISEHNRLYWYRQTLGQGPEFLTYFQNEAQLEKSRLLSDRFSAERPKGSFSTLEIQRTEQGDSAMYLCASSLTGTGGGAFFGQGTRLTVV.

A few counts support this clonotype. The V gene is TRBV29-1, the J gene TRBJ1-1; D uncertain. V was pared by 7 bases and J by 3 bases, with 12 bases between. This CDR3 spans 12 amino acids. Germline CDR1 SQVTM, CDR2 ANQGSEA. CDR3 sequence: CSADWGDTEAFF. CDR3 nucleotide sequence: TGCAGCGCTGACTGGGGTGACACTGAAGCTTTCTTT.

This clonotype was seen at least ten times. The CDR3 loop reads CSASRSAKGDIGELFF. The CDR3 DNA follows: TGCAGTGCTAGCAGATCGGCCAAAGGAGATATCGGGGAGCTGTTTTTT. V gene TRBV20-1 combines with J gene TRBJ2-2; no definite D call. CDR1 DFQATT and CDR2 SNEGSKA come from the germline V gene (reference sequence). Trimming left V 3 bases short and J 7 bases short, with 21 bases between. The CDR3 extends over 16 amino acids.